This T cell receptor (beta chain) was sequenced in a study of CXCR3-negative and CXCR3-positive naive CD8 T cells. Triplicate sorting captured roughly 300,000 cells each from every CD8+ T cell subset. In regard to this clonotype: Its antigen remains unidentified.

Overall study results and limits: Diversity ran similarly high across both naive subsets but far lower in memory CD8+ cells. Naive CXCR3-positive and CXCR3-negative cells shared similar TRBV-TRBJ usage, unlike memory cells. The majority of assays used fresh PBMCs, and CXCR3 expression partially decreased after cryopreservation.

Through 5' RACE with UMI labels, the TRB cDNA libraries were prepared. TCRdb reprocessed the 5' RACE reads and stores each CDR3 protein as one record, lacking DNA. In all, the sample yields 35,000 to 40,000 distinct CDR3 sequences. This sequence was found in a human donor in good health. Some clones in this sample may be carry-over from other donors' samples. Sequenced sample: memory CD8+ T cells from blood.

The CDR3 region is CASRLAGGPNEQFF. This sequence joins TRBV6-5 and TRBJ2-1; TCRdb's D gene call, TRBD2, goes unchecked for lack of DNA. The germline gives CDR1 MNHEY, CDR2 SVGAGI. This CDR3 comprises 14 residues.